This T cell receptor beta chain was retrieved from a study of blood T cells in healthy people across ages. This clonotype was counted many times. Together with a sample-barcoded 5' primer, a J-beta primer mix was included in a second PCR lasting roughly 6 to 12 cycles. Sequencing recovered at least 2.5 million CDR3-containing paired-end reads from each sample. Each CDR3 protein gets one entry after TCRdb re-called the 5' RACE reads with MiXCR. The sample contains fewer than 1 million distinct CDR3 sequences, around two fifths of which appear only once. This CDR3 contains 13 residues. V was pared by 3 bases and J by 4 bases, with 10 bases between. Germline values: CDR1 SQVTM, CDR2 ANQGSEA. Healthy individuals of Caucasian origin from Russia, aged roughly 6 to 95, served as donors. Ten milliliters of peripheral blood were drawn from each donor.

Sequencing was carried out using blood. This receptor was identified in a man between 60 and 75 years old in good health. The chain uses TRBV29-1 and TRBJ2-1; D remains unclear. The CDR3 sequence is CSVELVRYNEQFF. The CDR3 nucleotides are TGCAGCGTTGAGCTAGTAAGGTACAATGAGCAGTTCTTC.